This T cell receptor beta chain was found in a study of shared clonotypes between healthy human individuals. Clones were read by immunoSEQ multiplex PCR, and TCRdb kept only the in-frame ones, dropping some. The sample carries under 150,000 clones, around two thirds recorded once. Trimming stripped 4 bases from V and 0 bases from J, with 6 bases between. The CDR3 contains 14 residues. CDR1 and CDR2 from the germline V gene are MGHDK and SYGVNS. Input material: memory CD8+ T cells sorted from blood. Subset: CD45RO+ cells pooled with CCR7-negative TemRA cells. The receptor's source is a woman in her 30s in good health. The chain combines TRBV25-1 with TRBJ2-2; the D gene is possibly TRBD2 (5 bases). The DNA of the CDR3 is TGTGCCAGCAGTGCGGGATCGAACACCGGGGAGCTGTTTTTT. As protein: CASSAGSNTGELFF.